The 30 T cell receptor beta chains given below trace back to one sample, sequenced in a study of read filtering for tumor transcriptome and immune sequencing. This library used around 400 ng RNA and molecular barcoded adaptors spanning alpha/delta and beta/gamma chains. Via MiXCR, TCRdb re-called the reads, giving one row per CDR3 protein. The sample carries fewer than 150,000 distinct CDR3 sequences, approximately 13% recorded once. What was sequenced was a population of CD138-negative cells sorted from bone marrow. The receptors stem from a donor at least 40 years old with multiple myeloma.

This clonotype was picked up many times. In DNA, the CDR3 is TGCGCCAGCAGCTTAGGGGAGAGCTCTGGGGCCAACGTCCTGACTTTC. Translation gives CASSLGESSGANVLTF. This rearrangement joins TRBV5-1 to TRBJ2-6; D may match TRBD1 or TRBD2 (5 bases each). The CDR3 extends over 16 amino acids. The V end was cut by 2 bases, the J end by 0 bases, with 9 bases between. Germline CDR1 reads SGHRS; CDR2 reads YFSETQ.

This clonotype was counted many times. This chain uses TRBV19 with TRBJ2-1; 8 bases fit TRBD1. The CDR3 sequence is 15 residues long. After removal of 3 bases from V and 7 bases from J, the junction contained 8 bases not matched to a gene. CDR1 and CDR2 (germline): LNHDA, SQIVND (reference sequence). CDR3 sequence (DNA): TGTGCCAGTAGTATTCGGCAGGGGGCTAGGAATGAGCAGTTCTTC. Its translation: CASSIRQGARNEQFF.

In the case of this clonotype: A much larger clone differs from this one at a single base, so this may be a read error. The genes are TRBV3-1 and TRBJ2-3; 9 positions match TRBD2. Germline V gene data show CDR1 as LGHDT and CDR2 as YNNKEL (reference sequence). After removal of 0 bases from V and 10 bases from J, the junction contained 17 bases not matched to a gene. The CDR3 runs to 18 residues. The CDR3 nucleotides are TGTGCCAGCAGCCAAGATTTGCGGGAGGGCCAAGAGGCCGATGCGCAGTATTTT. Amino acid sequence: CASSQDLREGQEADAQYF.

Many counts were recorded for this clonotype. This chain connects TRBV12-3 or TRBV12-4 to TRBJ1-1, with 9 bases that match TRBD1. The J segment lost 8 bases and the V segment lost 5 bases, leaving 6 bases of the junction unmatched. This CDR3 comprises 13 residues. CDR3 coding DNA: TGTGCCAGCAGTAGGGGACAGGGTGGGGAAGCTTTCTTT. Translated: CASSRGQGGEAFF.

In this sample, this clonotype turned up many times. This chain joins TRBV7-3 and TRBJ2-2; D gene ambiguous. Germline V gene data show CDR1 as SGHTA and CDR2 as FQGTGA. The CDR3 has 15 amino acids. V was trimmed by 2 bases and J by 0 bases, leaving 7 bases between them. The CDR3 is CASSLWDTNTGELFF. The CDR3 DNA reads as TGTGCCAGCAGCTTATGGGATACGAACACCGGGGAGCTGTTTTTT.

Regarding this clonotype: A much larger clone differs from this one at a single base, so this may be a read error. DNA for the CDR3: TGCGCCAGCGGCGGTTCTCCAACATCCACAGATACGCAGTATTTT. Its protein product is CASGGSPTSTDTQYF. The rearrangement joins TRBV5-1 to TRBJ2-3; D uncertain. The ends were cut back, 7 bases at V and 2 bases at J, with 17 bases in the middle. From germline, CDR1 is SGHRS and CDR2 YFSETQ. The CDR3 is 15 amino acids.

This clonotype was observed many times. The rearrangement joins TRBV20-1 to TRBJ2-1, with no clear D. V lost 0 bases and J 4 bases, leaving 10 bases between the germline ends. The germline V gene has CDR1 DFQATT and CDR2 SNEGSKA (reference sequence). CDR3 length: 14 residues. In DNA, the CDR3 is TGCAGTGCTAGAGACGCGACACCATACAATGAGCAGTTCTTC. It is translated as CSARDATPYNEQFF.

V is TRBV19 and J is TRBJ2-5; the match to TRBD1 covers 8 bases. This CDR3 comprises 13 residues. Losses at the gene ends were 5 bases for V and 4 bases for J; bases not matched to a gene: 3. Germline CDR1 reads LNHDA; CDR2 reads SQIVND (reference sequence). CDR3 DNA: TGTGCCAGTAGTTCTGACAGGGGAGAGACCCAGTACTTC. Its protein product is CASSSDRGETQYF.

This clonotype was counted ten times or more. The rearrangement uses TRBV29-1 and TRBJ2-5, with D perhaps matching TRBD2 (7 bases). V was clipped by 2 bases and J by 4 bases, with 17 bases between them. The germline gives CDR1 SQVTM, CDR2 ANQGSEA. The CDR3 is 15 amino acids. The CDR3 reads CSVERGVGGGETQYF. CDR3 coding DNA: TGCAGCGTTGAAAGGGGGGTCGGCGGGGGAGAGACCCAGTACTTC.

The rearrangement uses TRBV5-4 and TRBJ2-4; no firm D call. Looked up from germline, CDR1 is SGHNT and CDR2 is YYREEE (reference sequence). V was pared by 3 bases and J by 10 bases, with 8 bases between. This CDR3 is built from 11 residues. The CDR3 DNA follows: TGTGCCAGCAGCTCAGAATCAATTCAGTACTTC. Translation: CASSSESIQYF.

This clonotype was seen repeatedly, ten times or more. The CDR3 loop reads CSVRTGGNSNQPQHF. The CDR3 bases are TGCAGCGTTCGGACAGGGGGAAATAGCAATCAGCCCCAGCATTTT. The chain links TRBV29-1 to TRBJ1-5; 10 bases are shared with TRBD1. After removal of 5 bases from V and 0 bases from J, the junction contained 4 bases not matched to a gene. The CDR3 is 15 amino acids. The germline V gene has CDR1 SQVTM and CDR2 ANQGSEA.

This clonotype was observed many times. CDR3 sequence: CASSLVGGQGEQFF. CDR3 coding DNA: TGTGCCAGCAGTTTAGTTGGGGGGCAGGGCGAGCAGTTCTTC. This sequence joins TRBV12-3 or TRBV12-4 and TRBJ2-1; D tentatively fits TRBD1 or TRBD2 (6 bases each). V was trimmed by 1 base and J by 10 bases, leaving 14 bases between them. The CDR3 runs 14 residues.

The sample holds many counts of this clonotype. This chain uses TRBV6-5 with TRBJ2-5; D uncertain. Trimming pared 2 bases from V and 5 bases from J, leaving 9 bases between. The CDR3 totals 13 residues. CDR1 is MNHEY and CDR2 is SVGAGI in the germline V gene. CDR3 in amino acids: CASSYRIGETQYF. The CDR3 region has the DNA TGTGCCAGCAGTTACAGGATAGGGGAGACCCAGTACTTC.

This clonotype occurred many times. This chain uses TRBV7-2 with TRBJ2-3; TRBD2 matches at 8 bases. The germline V gene has CDR1 SGHTA and CDR2 FQGNSA. The CDR3 runs 14 residues. Trimming removed 5 bases from V and 5 bases from J; junction bases left unmatched: 6. The DNA for the CDR3 is TGTGCCAGCAGCCCTGGACTAGCTCTAGATACGCAGTATTTT. The encoded protein is CASSPGLALDTQYF.

In this sample, this clonotype turned up many times. The chain employs TRBV13 and TRBJ1-1; D is undetermined. Looked up from germline, CDR1 is PRHDT and CDR2 is FYEKMQ (reference sequence). V lost 7 bases and J 2 bases, leaving 5 bases between the germline ends. CDR3 length: 11 amino acids. The CDR3 here is CASTTNTEAFF. Written as DNA, the CDR3 is TGTGCCAGCACTACCAACACTGAAGCTTTCTTT.

This clonotype was seen at least ten times. This chain links TRBV5-1 with TRBJ2-3, with D possibly TRBD1 on 5 matching bases. The germline CDR1 and CDR2 sequences are SGHRS and YFSETQ. CDR3 length: 14 amino acids. Trimming pared 1 base from V and 2 bases from J, leaving 8 bases between. The CDR3 DNA is TGCGCCAGCAGCTTGCGGACACCCACAGATACGCAGTATTTT. Its protein is CASSLRTPTDTQYF. The variable domain in full, with the rest retrieved from reference TRBV5-1 and TRBJ2-3, is KAGVTQTPRYLIKTRGQQVTLSCSPISGHRSVSWYQQTPGQGLQFLFEYFSETQRNKGNFPGRFSGRQFSNSRSEMNVSTLELGDSALYLCASSLRTPTDTQYFGPGTRLTVL.

The table lists this clonotype with many counts. This chain links TRBV7-2 with TRBJ1-1, with unresolved D. The CDR3 runs to 13 residues. V lost 1 base to trimming and J lost 1 base, with 4 bases between them. Germline assignment: CDR1 SGHTA and CDR2 FQGNSA. The CDR3 loop reads CASSLDPNTEAFF. CDR3 nucleotides: TGTGCCAGCAGCTTAGATCCGAACACTGAAGCTTTCTTT.

This rearrangement joins TRBV19 to TRBJ2-5; D is uncertain. Germline CDR1 reads LNHDA; CDR2 reads SQIVND (reference sequence). The CDR3 extends over 14 amino acids. Trimming removed 6 bases from V and 2 bases from J, with 13 bases in between. CDR3 DNA sequence: TGTGCCAGTAGCGTAACAAAGGGACAAGAGACCCAGTACTTC. It codes for CASSVTKGQETQYF.

At least ten counts were recorded for this clonotype. V gene TRBV7-9 combines with J gene TRBJ2-3; 11 positions match TRBD2. Trimming took 5 bases from V and 0 from J; bases not matched to a gene: 10. This CDR3 has 18 amino acids. The germline CDR1 and CDR2 sequences are SEHNR and FQNEAQ (reference sequence). The CDR3 region is CASSPGLAGALSTDTQYF. The CDR3 DNA is TGTGCCAGCAGCCCAGGACTAGCGGGCGCCCTCAGCACAGATACGCAGTATTTT.

At least ten counts were recorded for this clonotype. The V call is TRBV10-3, the J call TRBJ2-1; 11 bases are a match to TRBD1. Trimming removed 3 bases from V and 7 bases from J; junction bases left unmatched: 2. The CDR3 spans 14 residues. Germline CDR1 reads ENHRY; CDR2 reads SYGVKD. CDR3 loop: CAISDGQGANEQFF. CDR3 bases: TGTGCCATCAGTGATGGACAGGGGGCAAATGAGCAGTTCTTC.

The chain carries TRBV9 and TRBJ1-1; 7 bases fit TRBD1. Germline V gene lookup returns CDR1 SGDLS and CDR2 YYNGEE. Trimming cost V 2 bases and J 4 bases; bases outside gene matches: 8. The CDR3 contains 15 residues. CDR3 in DNA: TGTGCCAGCAGCGTCCAGGGGGGGGGCGGCACTGAAGCTTTCTTT. This sequence encodes CASSVQGGGGTEAFF.

This clonotype was counted at least ten times. J is TRBJ1-3 and V is TRBV5-1; D is unresolved. V lost 4 bases and J lost 0, with 11 bases in between. In germline, CDR1 is SGHRS, CDR2 YFSETQ. CDR3 length: 15 amino acids. CDR3 bases: TGCGCCAGCAGCCTCTTACATAACTCTGGAAACACCATATATTTT. Amino acids: CASSLLHNSGNTIYF.

This clonotype was counted ten times or more. The chain recombines TRBV2 with TRBJ1-1; 9 bases are a match to TRBD1. This CDR3 is built from 14 residues. V was pared by 10 bases and J by 0 bases, with 6 bases of the junction left unmatched. Germline V gives CDR1 SNHLY, CDR2 FYNNEI. The CDR3 nucleotides are TGTGCCACCTCGGGACAGGGTATGAACACTGAAGCTTTCTTT. It encodes CATSGQGMNTEAFF.

This clonotype has a count of ten or more. J is TRBJ2-3 and V is TRBV5-4, with D perhaps matching TRBD2 (6 bases). Trimming left V 0 bases short and J 0 bases short, with 8 bases between. Germline V gene sequence: CDR1 SGHNT, CDR2 YYREEE (reference sequence). The CDR3 contains 15 residues. CDR3 region: CASSLGGVSTDTQYF. The CDR3 nucleotides read TGTGCCAGCAGCTTGGGGGGGGTCAGCACAGATACGCAGTATTTT.

This clonotype was seen repeatedly, ten times or more. The gene calls are TRBV20-1 and TRBJ2-5; 9 bases are shared with TRBD1. The CDR3 is made up of 15 amino acids. Trimming at V came to 5 bases and at J to 1 base, leaving 8 bases not matched to a gene. Germline CDR1 reads DFQATT; CDR2 reads SNEGSKA (reference sequence). CDR3 nucleotide sequence: TGCAGTGCTGGGCCGGGACAGGGCCTCCAAGAGACCCAGTACTTC. Its translation: CSAGPGQGLQETQYF.

This clonotype was seen only a few times. This chain connects TRBV5-4 to TRBJ2-1, with D possibly matching TRBD1 (6 bases). The germline V and J ends were trimmed by 0 bases and 6 bases, with 13 bases remaining between them. The CDR3 has 15 amino acids. The germline V gene has CDR1 SGHNT and CDR2 YYREEE (reference sequence). CDR3 in amino acids: CASSLVRGAFNEQFF. The CDR3 DNA is TGTGCCAGCAGCTTGGTCAGGGGCGCCTTCAATGAGCAGTTCTTC.

This clonotype was picked up many times. The rearrangement uses TRBV7-8 and TRBJ2-3; possibly TRBD2 for D (5 bases). Between the trimmed V and J ends, which lost 6 bases and 1 base, there was a span of 23 bases. This CDR3 contains 18 residues. The germline V gene has CDR1 SGHVS and CDR2 FQNEAQ. CDR3 nucleotides: TGTGCCAGCAGTCCCACTTACCTTCCCCCGGAGGGCACAGATACGCAGTATTTT. Amino acids: CASSPTYLPPEGTDTQYF.

The chain carries TRBV19 and TRBJ2-5, with D unresolved. V lost 6 bases, J lost 3 bases, and 5 bases lay in between. The CDR3 extends over 11 amino acids. Germline V gene lookup returns CDR1 LNHDA and CDR2 SQIVND (reference sequence). CDR3 protein: CASSEEETQYF. The CDR3 nucleotides read TGTGCCAGTAGCGAGGAAGAGACCCAGTACTTC.

This clonotype was seen repeatedly, ten times or more. The gene calls are TRBV9 and TRBJ2-7; D call uncertain. CDR3 size: 14 residues. V lost 4 bases, J lost 2 bases, and 13 bases lay in between. Per germline, CDR1 SGDLS and CDR2 YYNGEE. CDR3: CASSPLPTAYEQYF. For the CDR3, the DNA is TGTGCCAGCAGCCCTTTGCCCACAGCCTACGAGCAGTACTTC. The full variable domain, in which reference TRBV9 and TRBJ2-7 provide the parts outside the CDR3, is DSGVTQTPKHLITATGQRVTLRCSPRSGDLSVYWYQQSLDQGLQFLIQYYNGEERAKGNILERFSAQQFPDLHSELNLSSLELGDSALYFCASSPLPTAYEQYFGPGTRLTVT.

This clonotype was counted at least ten times. The chain employs TRBV29-1 and TRBJ1-1; possibly TRBD1 for D (6 bases). Germline-derived CDR1 and CDR2 are SQVTM and ANQGSEA. Trimming cost V 4 bases and J 4 bases, with 13 bases left between them. This CDR3 comprises 13 residues. CDR3 protein: CSVAGGQGTEAFF. CDR3 DNA sequence: TGCAGCGTTGCGGGGGGGCAGGGCACTGAAGCTTTCTTT.